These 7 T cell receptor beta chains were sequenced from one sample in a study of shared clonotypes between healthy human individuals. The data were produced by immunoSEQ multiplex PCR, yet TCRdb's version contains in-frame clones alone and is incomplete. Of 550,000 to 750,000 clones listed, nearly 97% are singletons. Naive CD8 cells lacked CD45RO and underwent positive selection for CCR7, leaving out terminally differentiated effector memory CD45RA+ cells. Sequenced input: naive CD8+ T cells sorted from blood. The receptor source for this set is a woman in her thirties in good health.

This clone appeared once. CDR3 region: CASSYSAGGPDEQFF. CDR3 in DNA: TGTGCCAGCAGTTACTCAGCGGGAGGGCCGGATGAGCAGTTCTTC. The rearrangement links TRBV6-5 to TRBJ2-1; 10 nucleotides line up with TRBD2. The CDR3 covers 15 residues. J lost 8 bases, V lost 0 bases, and 4 bases had no gene match. Germline-derived CDR1 and CDR2 are MNHEY and SVGAGI.

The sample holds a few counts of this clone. CDR3 amino acids: CASSRSRSYGYTF. CDR3 DNA sequence: TGTGCCAGCAGTCGCTCGCGGAGCTATGGCTACACCTTC. The chain recombines TRBV28 with TRBJ1-2; D ambiguous. The CDR3 contains 13 residues. The germline gives CDR1 MDHEN, CDR2 SYDVKM. Trimming left V 5 bases short and J 4 bases short, with 11 bases between.

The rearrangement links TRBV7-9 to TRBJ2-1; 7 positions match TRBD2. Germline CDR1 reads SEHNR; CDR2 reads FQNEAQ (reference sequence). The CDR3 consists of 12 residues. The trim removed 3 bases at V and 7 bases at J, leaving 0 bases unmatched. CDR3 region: CASSFGRNEQFF. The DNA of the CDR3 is TGTGCCAGCAGCTTCGGGAGGAATGAGCAGTTCTTC.

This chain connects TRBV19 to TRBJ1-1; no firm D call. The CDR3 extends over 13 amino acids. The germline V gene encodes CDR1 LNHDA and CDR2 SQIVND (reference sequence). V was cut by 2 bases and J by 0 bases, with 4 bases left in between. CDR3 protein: CASSIHVNTEAFF. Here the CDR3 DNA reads TGTGCCAGTAGTATACACGTGAACACTGAAGCTTTCTTT.

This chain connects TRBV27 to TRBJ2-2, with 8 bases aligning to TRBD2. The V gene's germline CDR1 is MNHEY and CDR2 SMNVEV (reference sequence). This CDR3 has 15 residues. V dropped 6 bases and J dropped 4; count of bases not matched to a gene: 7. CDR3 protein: CASSTGRGSTGELFF. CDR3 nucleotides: TGTGCCAGCAGCACCGGGAGGGGGAGCACCGGGGAGCTGTTTTTT.

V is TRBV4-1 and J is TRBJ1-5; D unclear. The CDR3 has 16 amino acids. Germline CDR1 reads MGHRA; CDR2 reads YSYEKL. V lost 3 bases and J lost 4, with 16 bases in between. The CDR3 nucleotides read TGCGCCAGCAGCCACATCTCGGAGGGCGTTAATCAGCCCCAGCATTTT. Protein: CASSHISEGVNQPQHF.

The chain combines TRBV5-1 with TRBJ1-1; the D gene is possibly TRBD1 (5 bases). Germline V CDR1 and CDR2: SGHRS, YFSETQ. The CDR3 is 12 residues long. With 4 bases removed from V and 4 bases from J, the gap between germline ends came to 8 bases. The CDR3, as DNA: TGCGCCAGCAGCACGGGGGGCACTGAAGCTTTCTTT. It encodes CASSTGGTEAFF.